These T cell receptor beta chains were read from a single sample in a study of siplizumab effects on memory and regulatory T cells. Measured with immunoSEQ multiplex PCR; TCRdb has only the in-frame clones, and not every one. The repertoire includes tens of thousands of clones, 91% of them detected once, and approximately 28% sits in the top ten. The sequenced material came from CD8+ T cells sorted from blood. These receptors were collected from a human donor in good health. The CDR3 runs from the conserved cysteine through the conserved F or W. Fields, in order: V gene, clone size, D gene, J gene, CDR3 protein, CDR3 DNA. The D gene is left open where the match is weak. The size field is filled for only some rows; it gives once, few, many or a size class.

TRBV10-1	NA	NA	TRBJ2-1	CASSDSYNEQFF	TGCGCCAGCAGTGACAGCTACAATGAGCAGTTCTTC
TRBV5-1	NA	NA	TRBJ2-1	CASSLFGGISYNEQFF	TGCGCCAGCAGTCTTTTTGGGGGGATTTCCTACAATGAGCAGTTCTTC
TRBV5-1	NA	NA	TRBJ2-1	CASSLAEAYNEQFF	TGCGCCAGCAGCTTGGCCGAGGCCTACAATGAGCAGTTCTTC
TRBV7-9	once	NA	TRBJ2-7	CASSSPGSSYEQYF	TGTGCCAGCAGCTCGCCGGGATCCTCCTACGAGCAGTACTTC
TRBV7-2	NA	TRBD1	TRBJ2-3	CASSLARDRVSTDTQYF	TGTGCCAGCAGCTTAGCGAGGGACAGGGTTAGCACAGATACGCAGTATTTT
TRBV13	NA	NA	TRBJ1-1	CASSLGTGRWTEAFF	TGTGCCAGCAGCTTAGGTACGGGGCGCTGGACTGAAGCTTTCTTT
TRBV19	NA	TRBD2	TRBJ2-3	CASSNGSGGVGDTQYF	TGTGCCAGTAGTAACGGTAGCGGGGGGGTTGGAGATACGCAGTATTTT
TRBV5-1	NA	NA	TRBJ2-3	CASSEDLGLKSTQYF	TGCGCCAGCAGCGAGGACTTGGGCCTAAAGAGTACGCAGTATTTT
TRBV5-4	NA	TRBD1	TRBJ2-7	CASNYRGSYEQYF	TGTGCCAGCAACTACAGGGGATCCTACGAGCAGTACTTC
TRBV10-2	NA	NA	TRBJ2-1	CASSESGTGNEQFF	TGCGCCAGCAGTGAGTCGGGGACGGGGAATGAGCAGTTCTTC
TRBV7-6	NA	TRBD1	TRBJ2-3	CASSLTQGGDTQYF	TGTGCCAGCAGCTTGACACAGGGGGGAGATACGCAGTATTTT
TRBV19	NA	NA	TRBJ2-7	CASSIRGDNYEQYF	TGTGCCAGTAGTATAAGGGGCGATAACTACGAGCAGTACTTC
TRBV4-2	NA	TRBD1	TRBJ2-1	CASADPDRVTYNEQFF	TGTGCCAGCGCTGACCCCGACAGGGTAACCTACAATGAGCAGTTCTTC
TRBV4-1	NA	NA	TRBJ1-1	CASSPHRARTEEAFF	TGCGCCAGCAGCCCCCACAGGGCCCGGACAGAAGAAGCTTTCTTT
TRBV27	NA	NA	TRBJ2-2	CASSFRLGYTGELFF	TGTGCCAGCAGTTTTAGACTAGGGTACACCGGGGAGCTGTTTTTT
TRBV27	NA	NA	TRBJ1-2	CASISMPTGHYGYTF	TGTGCCAGCATCTCAATGCCGACAGGCCACTATGGCTACACCTTC
TRBV27	NA	NA	TRBJ1-2	CASSFGNYGYTF	TGTGCCAGCAGTTTTGGCAACTATGGCTACACCTTC
TRBV7-8	NA	TRBD1	TRBJ2-2	CASSLGRTGDYTGELFF	TGTGCCAGCAGCTTAGGGAGGACAGGGGATTACACCGGGGAGCTGTTTTTT
TRBV12-5	NA	NA	TRBJ1-5	CASGLVGSSNQPQHF	TGTGCTAGTGGTTTGGTAGGATCCAGCAATCAGCCCCAGCATTTT
TRBV14	NA	NA	TRBJ2-7	CASSQEGYLHYEQYF	TGTGCCAGCAGCCAAGAGGGCTACTTGCACTACGAGCAGTACTTC
TRBV7-2	NA	NA	TRBJ2-5	CASSLVGGDETQYF	TGTGCCAGCAGCTTAGTGGGAGGTGATGAGACCCAGTACTTC